This TCR beta chain appears in the sequencing data of a study of shared T cell receptors in the human thymus. The CDR3 runs 14 residues. Germline CDR1 MDHEN, CDR2 SYDVKM. Germline trimming cut 8 bases from V and 1 base from J; bases unmatched to any gene: 3. Method: immunoSEQ multiplex PCR; TCRdb's copy keeps in-frame clones and lacks some. The table includes hundreds of thousands of clones, over 90% detected once. The source material was thymocytes. The clonotype comes from a human donor. This sequence joins TRBV28 and TRBJ2-7, with 12 bases lining up with TRBD2. In nucleotides, the CDR3 is TGTGCCAGCCTAACTAGCGGGAGGTCCTACGAGCAGTACTTC. This codes for CASLTSGRSYEQYF.